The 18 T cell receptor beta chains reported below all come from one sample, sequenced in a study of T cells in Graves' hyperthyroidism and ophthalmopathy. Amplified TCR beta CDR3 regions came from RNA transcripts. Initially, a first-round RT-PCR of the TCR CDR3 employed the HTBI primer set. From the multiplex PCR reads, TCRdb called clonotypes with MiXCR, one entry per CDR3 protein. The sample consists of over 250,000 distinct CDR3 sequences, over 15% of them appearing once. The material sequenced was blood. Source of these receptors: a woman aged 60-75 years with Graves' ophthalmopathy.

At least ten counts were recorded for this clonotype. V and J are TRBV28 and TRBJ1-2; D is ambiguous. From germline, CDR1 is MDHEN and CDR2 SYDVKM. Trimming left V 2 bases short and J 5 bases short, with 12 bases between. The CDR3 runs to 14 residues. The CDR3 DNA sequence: TGTGCCAGCAGTTTAGTCCAATTGGAGTATGGCTACACCTTC. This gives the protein CASSLVQLEYGYTF.

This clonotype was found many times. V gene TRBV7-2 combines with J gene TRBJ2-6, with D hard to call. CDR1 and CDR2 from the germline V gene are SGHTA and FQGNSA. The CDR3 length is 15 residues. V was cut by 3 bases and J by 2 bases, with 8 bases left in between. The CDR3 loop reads CASSFPWPGANVLTF. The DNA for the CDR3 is TGTGCCAGCAGCTTTCCCTGGCCTGGGGCCAACGTCCTGACTTTC.

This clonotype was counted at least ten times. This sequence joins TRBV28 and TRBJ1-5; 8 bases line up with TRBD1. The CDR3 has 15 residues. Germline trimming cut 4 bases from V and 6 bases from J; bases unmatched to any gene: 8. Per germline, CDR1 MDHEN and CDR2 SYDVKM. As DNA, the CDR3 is TGTGCCAGCAGTTCCCGGACAGGGCGGACTCAGCCCCAGCATTTT. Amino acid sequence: CASSSRTGRTQPQHF.

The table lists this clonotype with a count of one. The chain's CDR3 is CASNAPGRVGGYTF. In DNA form, the CDR3 reads TGTGCCAGCAACGCCCCAGGCAGGGTAGGGGGCTACACCTTC. The V gene is TRBV2, the J gene TRBJ1-2; D possibly corresponds to TRBD1 (5 bases). The germline gives CDR1 SNHLY, CDR2 FYNNEI. The V and J ends lost 7 bases and 8 bases respectively, with 20 bases between them. This CDR3 has 14 amino acids.

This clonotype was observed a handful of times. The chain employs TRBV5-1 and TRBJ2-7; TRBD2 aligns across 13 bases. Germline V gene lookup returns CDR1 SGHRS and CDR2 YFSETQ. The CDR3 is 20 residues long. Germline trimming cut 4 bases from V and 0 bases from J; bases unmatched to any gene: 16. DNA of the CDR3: TGCGCCAGCAGCATGTATCCGGGACTAGCGGGGACGTCGAGCTCCTACGAGCAGTACTTC. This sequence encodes CASSMYPGLAGTSSSYEQYF.

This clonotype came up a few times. The CDR3 spells CASSQGLSRSYEQYF. The CDR3 DNA reads TGCGCCAGCAGCCAGGGACTATCCCGCTCCTACGAGCAGTACTTC. The chain joins TRBV4-3 to TRBJ2-7; 7 positions agree with TRBD2. This CDR3 contains 15 residues. The germline CDR1 and CDR2 sequences are LGHNA and YSLEER. Trimming cost V 3 bases and J 0 bases; bases outside gene matches: 5.

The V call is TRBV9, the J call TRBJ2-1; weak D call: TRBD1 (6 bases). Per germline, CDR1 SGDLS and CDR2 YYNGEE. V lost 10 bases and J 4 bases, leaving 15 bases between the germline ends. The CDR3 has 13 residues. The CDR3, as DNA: TGTGCCTCAGGGCAGGGGCAGTACAATGAGCAGTTCTTC. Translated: CASGQGQYNEQFF.

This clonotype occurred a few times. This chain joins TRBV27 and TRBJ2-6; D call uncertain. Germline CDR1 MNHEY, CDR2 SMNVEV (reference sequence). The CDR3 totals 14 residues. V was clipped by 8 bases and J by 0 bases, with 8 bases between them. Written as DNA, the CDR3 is TGTGCCAGCGCCAAGGGCTCTGGGGCCAACGTCCTGACTTTC. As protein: CASAKGSGANVLTF. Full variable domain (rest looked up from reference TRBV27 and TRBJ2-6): EAQVTQNPRYLITVTGKKLTVTCSQNMNHEYMSWYRQDPGLGLRQIYYSMNVEVTDKGDVPEGYKVSRKEKRNFPLILESPSPNQTSLYFCASAKGSGANVLTFGAGSRLTVL.

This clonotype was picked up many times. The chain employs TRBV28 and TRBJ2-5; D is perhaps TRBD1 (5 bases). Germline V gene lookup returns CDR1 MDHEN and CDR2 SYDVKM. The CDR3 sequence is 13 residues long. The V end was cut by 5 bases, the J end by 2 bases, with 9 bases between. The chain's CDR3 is CASSIQEQETQYF. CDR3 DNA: TGTGCCAGCAGTATACAGGAGCAAGAGACCCAGTACTTC.

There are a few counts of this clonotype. The CDR3 DNA is TGCAGTGCTGATGGACTCGAAATGACCCCGTTTTTT. Translation: CSADGLEMTPFF. The chain employs TRBV20-1 and TRBJ1-4, with unresolved D. Germline CDR1 is DFQATT and CDR2 is SNEGSKA (reference sequence). V lost 5 bases, J lost 16 bases, and 20 bases lay in between. The CDR3 runs to 12 residues.

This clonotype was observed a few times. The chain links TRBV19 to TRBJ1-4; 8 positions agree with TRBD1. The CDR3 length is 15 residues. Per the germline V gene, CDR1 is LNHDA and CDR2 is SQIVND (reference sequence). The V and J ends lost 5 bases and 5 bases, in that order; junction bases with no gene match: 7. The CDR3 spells CASSFYGQGNEKLFF. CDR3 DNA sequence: TGTGCCAGTAGTTTTTATGGACAGGGCAATGAAAAACTGTTTTTT. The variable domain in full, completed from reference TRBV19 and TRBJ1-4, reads DGGITQSPKYLFRKEGQNVTLSCEQNLNHDAMYWYRQDPGQGLRLIYYSQIVNDFQKGDIAEGYSVSREKKESFPLTVTSAQKNPTAFYLCASSFYGQGNEKLFFGSGTQLSVL.

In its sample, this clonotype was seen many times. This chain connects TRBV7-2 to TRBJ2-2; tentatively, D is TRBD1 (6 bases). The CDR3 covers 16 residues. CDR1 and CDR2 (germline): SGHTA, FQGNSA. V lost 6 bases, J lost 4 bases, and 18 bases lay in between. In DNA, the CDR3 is TGTGCCAGCAGTGCTACAGGGTTTTGGGGCACCGGGGAGCTGTTTTTT. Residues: CASSATGFWGTGELFF. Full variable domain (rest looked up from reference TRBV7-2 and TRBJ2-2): GAGVSQSPSNKVTEKGKDVELRCDPISGHTALYWYRQSLGQGLEFLIYFQGNSAPDKSGLPSDRFSAERTGGSVSTLTIQRTQQEDSAVYLCASSATGFWGTGELFFGEGSRLTVL.

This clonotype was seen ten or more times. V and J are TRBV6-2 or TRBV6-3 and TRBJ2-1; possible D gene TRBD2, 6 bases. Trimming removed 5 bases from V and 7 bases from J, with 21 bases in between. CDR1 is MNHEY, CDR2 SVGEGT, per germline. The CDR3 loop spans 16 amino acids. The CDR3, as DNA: TGTGCCAGCAGTCCTTTCGGGACTCCCACTGGGAATGAGCAGTTCTTC. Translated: CASSPFGTPTGNEQFF.

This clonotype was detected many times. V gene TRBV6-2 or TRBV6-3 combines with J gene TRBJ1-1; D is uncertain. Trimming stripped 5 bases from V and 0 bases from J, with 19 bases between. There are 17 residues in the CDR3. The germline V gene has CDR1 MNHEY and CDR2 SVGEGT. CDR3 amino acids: CASSPYRGRRMNTEAFF. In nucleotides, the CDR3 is TGTGCCAGCAGTCCTTATCGGGGTCGTCGGATGAACACTGAAGCTTTCTTT.

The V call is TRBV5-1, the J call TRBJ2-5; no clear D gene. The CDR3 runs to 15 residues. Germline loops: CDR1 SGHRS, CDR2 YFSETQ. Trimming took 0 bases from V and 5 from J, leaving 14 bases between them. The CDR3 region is CASSLVKQPGETQYF. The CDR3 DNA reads TGCGCCAGCAGCTTGGTCAAGCAACCCGGGGAGACCCAGTACTTC.

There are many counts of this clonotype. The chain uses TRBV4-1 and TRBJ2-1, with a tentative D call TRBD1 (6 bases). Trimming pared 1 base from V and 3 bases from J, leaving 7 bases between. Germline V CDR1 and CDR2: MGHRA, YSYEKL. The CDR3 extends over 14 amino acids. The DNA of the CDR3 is TGCGCCAGCAGCCAAGCCAGGGGCTACAATGAGCAGTTCTTC. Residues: CASSQARGYNEQFF.

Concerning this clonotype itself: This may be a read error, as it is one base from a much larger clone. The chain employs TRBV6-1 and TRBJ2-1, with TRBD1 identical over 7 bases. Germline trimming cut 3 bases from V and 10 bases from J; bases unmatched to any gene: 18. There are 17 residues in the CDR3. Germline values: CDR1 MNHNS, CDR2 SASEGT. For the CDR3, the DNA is TGTGCCAGCAGTGATGGGACAGACTTCCTAACTTTCTACGAGCAGTTCTTC. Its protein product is CASSDGTDFLTFYEQFF.

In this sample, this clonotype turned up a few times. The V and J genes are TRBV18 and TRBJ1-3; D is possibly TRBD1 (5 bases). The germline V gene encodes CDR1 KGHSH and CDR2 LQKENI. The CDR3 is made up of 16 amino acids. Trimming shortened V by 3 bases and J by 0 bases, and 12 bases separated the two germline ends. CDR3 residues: CASSPDRPSSGNTIYF. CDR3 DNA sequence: TGTGCCAGCTCACCCGACAGACCGAGCTCTGGAAACACCATATATTTT.